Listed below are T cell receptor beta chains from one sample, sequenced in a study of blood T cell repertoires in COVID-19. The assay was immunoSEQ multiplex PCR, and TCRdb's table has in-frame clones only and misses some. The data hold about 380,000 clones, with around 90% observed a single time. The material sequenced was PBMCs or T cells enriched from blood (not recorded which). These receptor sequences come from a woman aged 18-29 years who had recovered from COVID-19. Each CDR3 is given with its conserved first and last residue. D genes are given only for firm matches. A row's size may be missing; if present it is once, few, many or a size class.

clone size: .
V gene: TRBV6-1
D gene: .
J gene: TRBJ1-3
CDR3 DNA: TGTGCCAGCAGTGAACAACAGGGTACTATCTCTGGAAACACCATATATTTT
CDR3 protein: CASSEQQGTISGNTIYF

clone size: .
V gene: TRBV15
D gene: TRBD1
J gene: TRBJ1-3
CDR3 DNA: TGTGCCACCAGCTGGGACAGAGGATCTGGAAACACCATATATTTT
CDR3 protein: CATSWDRGSGNTIYF

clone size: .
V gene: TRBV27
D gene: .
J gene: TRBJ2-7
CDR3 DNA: TGTGCCAGCAGTCCATCTATTGGGGGGAACTCCTACGAGCAGTACTTC
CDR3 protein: CASSPSIGGNSYEQYF

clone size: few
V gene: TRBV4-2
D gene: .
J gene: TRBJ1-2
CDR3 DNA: TGTGCCAGCAGCCAAGATCCGGGGGTTTATTATGGCTACACCTTC
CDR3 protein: CASSQDPGVYYGYTF

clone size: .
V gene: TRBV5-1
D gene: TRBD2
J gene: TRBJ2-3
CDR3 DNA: TGCGCCAGCAGCCCCGGGAGGGCAGATACGCAGTATTTT
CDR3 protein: CASSPGRADTQYF

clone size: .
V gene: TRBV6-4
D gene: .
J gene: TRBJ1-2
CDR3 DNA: TGTGCCAGCAGTGGACAGTATGGCTACACCTTC
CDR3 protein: CASSGQYGYTF

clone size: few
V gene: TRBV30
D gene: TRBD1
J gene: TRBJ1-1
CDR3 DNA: TGTGCCTGGAGTGTTCCCCAGTACAGGGGAAGATACACTGAAGCTTTCTTT
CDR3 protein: CAWSVPQYRGRYTEAFF

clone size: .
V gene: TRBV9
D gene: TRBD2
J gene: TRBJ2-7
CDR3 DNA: TGTGCCAGCAGCGTCGGGACTAGCGGGGTCGGCGAGCAGTACTTC
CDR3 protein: CASSVGTSGVGEQYF

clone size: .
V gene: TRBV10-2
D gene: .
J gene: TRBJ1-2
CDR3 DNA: TGCGCCAGCAGTGAATCGGACTATGGCTACACCTTC
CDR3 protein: CASSESDYGYTF

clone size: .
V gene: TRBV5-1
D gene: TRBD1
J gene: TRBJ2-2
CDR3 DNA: TGCGCCAGCAGATGGGACAGCGGGGAGCTGTTTTTT
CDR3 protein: CASRWDSGELFF

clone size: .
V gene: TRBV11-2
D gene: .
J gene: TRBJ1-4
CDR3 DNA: TGTGCCAGCAGCTTAGGCCAGGGATCAACTAATGAAAAACTGTTTTTT
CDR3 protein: CASSLGQGSTNEKLFF

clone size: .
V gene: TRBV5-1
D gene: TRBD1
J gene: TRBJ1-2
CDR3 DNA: TGCGCCAGCAGCTTGAGTGGACAGGGGGCCAGGGGCTACACCTTC
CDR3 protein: CASSLSGQGARGYTF

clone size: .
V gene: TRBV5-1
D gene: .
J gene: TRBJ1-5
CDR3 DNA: TGCGCCAGCAGCTCGGACGGTGGGGGCTCCCAGCCCCAGCATTTT
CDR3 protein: CASSSDGGGSQPQHF

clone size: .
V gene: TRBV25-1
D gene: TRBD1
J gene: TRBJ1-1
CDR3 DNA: TGTGCCAGTGCCTCGACAGGGGGAGCGACGAATGAAGCTTTCTTT
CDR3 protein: CASASTGGATNEAFF

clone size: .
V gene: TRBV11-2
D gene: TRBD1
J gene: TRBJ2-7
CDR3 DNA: TGTGCCAGCAGCTTAGAGGGGGACAGATCCTACGAGCAGTACTTC
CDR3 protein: CASSLEGDRSYEQYF

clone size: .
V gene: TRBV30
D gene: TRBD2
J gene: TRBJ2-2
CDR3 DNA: TGTGCCTGGAGTTCGGGGGGGATGGCCGGGGAGCTGTTTTTT
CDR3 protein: CAWSSGGMAGELFF

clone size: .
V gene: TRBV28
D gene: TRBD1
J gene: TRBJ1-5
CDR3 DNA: TGTGCCAGCAGTTTACTACAGGGGGCTTCTTACAATCAGCCCCAGCATTTT
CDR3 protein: CASSLLQGASYNQPQHF

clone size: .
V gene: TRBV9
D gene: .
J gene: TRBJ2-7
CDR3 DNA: TGTGCCAGCAGCTCAGGGGACTACGAGCAGTACTTC
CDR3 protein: CASSSGDYEQYF

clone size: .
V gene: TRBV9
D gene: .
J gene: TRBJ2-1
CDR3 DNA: TGTGCCAGCAGCCGGACCTGGGGAGGCTACAATGAGCAGTTCTTC
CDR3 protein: CASSRTWGGYNEQFF

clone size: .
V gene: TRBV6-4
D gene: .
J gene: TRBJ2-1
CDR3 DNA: TGTGCCAGCACAGGAGATGCAGGGTCCAACAATGAGCAGTTCTTC
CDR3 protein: CASTGDAGSNNEQFF

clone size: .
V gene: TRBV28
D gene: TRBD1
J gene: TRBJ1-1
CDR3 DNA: TGTGCCAGCTTATCAAGGGGGCCGCAACTGAGGGCTTTCTTT
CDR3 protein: CASLSRGPQLRAFF

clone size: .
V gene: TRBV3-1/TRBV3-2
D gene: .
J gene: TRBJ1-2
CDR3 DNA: TGTGCCAGCAGCCTACTGTACTATGGCTACACCTTC
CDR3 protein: CASSLLYYGYTF

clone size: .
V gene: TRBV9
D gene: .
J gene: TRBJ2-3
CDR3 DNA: TGTGCCAGCGGGCGGGCAGGGGTCACAGATACGCAGTATTTT
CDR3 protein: CASGRAGVTDTQYF

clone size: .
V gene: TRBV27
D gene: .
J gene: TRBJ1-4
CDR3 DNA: TGTGCCAGCAGGAGCGTGACGGGGGAAAAACTGTTTTTT
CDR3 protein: CASRSVTGEKLFF

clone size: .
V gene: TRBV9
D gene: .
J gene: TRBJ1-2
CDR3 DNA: TGTGCCAGCAGCGTAGGGGGGCCCCTGGATGGCTACACCTTC
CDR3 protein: CASSVGGPLDGYTF

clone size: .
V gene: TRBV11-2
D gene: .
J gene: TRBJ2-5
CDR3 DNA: TGTGCCAGCAGCTTAGATCAGAAAGAGACCCAGTACTTC
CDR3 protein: CASSLDQKETQYF

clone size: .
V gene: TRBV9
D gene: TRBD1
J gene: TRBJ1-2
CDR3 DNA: TGTGCCAGCAGCGATACCCGGGACAGGGTGAACTATGGCTACACCTTC
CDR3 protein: CASSDTRDRVNYGYTF

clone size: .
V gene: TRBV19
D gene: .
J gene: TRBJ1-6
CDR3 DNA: TGTGCCAGCACGGGGGGGGAGAGCTCCTATAATTCACCCCTCCACTTT
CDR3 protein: CASTGGESSYNSPLHF

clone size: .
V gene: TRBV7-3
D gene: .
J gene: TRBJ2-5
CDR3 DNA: TGTGCCAGCAGCCTAAAGCCCACGGGATGGTACCAAGAGACCCAGTACTTC
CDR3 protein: CASSLKPTGWYQETQYF

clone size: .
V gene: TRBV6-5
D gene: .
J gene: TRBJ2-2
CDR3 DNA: TGTGCCAGCAGTCAACAGAACACCGGGGAGCTGTTTTTT
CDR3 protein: CASSQQNTGELFF

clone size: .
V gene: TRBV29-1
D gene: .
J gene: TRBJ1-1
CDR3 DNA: TGCAGCGTTCAGGGGTGGGACACTGAAGCTTTCTTT
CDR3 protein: CSVQGWDTEAFF

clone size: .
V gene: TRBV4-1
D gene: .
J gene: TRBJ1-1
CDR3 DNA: TGCGCCAGCAGCCAAGATCCAGTGAACACTGAAGCTTTCTTT
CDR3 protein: CASSQDPVNTEAFF

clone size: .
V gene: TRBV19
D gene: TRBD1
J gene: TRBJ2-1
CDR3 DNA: TGTGCCAGTAGAGTTTACAGGGGGCTATCGGATGAGCAGTTCTTC
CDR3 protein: CASRVYRGLSDEQFF

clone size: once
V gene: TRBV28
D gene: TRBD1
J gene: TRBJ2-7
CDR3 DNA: TGTGCCAGCAGTGGGGACAGCTACGAGCAGTACTTC
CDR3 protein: CASSGDSYEQYF

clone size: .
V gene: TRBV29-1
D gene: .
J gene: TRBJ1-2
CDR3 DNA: TGCAGCGTTTACTCTCCCGCGGGCTACACCTTC
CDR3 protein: CSVYSPAGYTF

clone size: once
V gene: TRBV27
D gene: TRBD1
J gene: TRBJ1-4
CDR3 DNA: TGTGCCAGCAGGGGGACAGGGCTCAATGAAAAACTGTTTTTT
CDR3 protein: CASRGTGLNEKLFF

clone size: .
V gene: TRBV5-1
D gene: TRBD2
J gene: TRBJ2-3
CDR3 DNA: TGCGCCAGCAGCTCTTTAGCGGGGGGAAGAGATACGCAGTATTTT
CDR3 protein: CASSSLAGGRDTQYF

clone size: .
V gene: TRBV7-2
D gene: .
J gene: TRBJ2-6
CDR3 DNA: TGTGCCAGCAGCTTAGGGCCCGGGGCCAACGTCCTGACTTTC
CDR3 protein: CASSLGPGANVLTF

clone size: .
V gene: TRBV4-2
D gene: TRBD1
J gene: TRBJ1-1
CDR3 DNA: TGTGCCAGCAGCCGAACAGGGGGCTACACTGAAGCTTTCTTT
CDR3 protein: CASSRTGGYTEAFF

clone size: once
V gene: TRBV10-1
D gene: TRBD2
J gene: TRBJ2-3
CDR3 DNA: TGCGCCAGCAGTGAATATTTTTCGGGAGGGGGCACAGATACGCAGTATTTT
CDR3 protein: CASSEYFSGGGTDTQYF

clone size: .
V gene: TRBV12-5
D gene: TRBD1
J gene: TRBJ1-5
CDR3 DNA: TGTGCTAGTGGACTGGACAGGGATCAGCCCCAGCATTTT
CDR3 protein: CASGLDRDQPQHF

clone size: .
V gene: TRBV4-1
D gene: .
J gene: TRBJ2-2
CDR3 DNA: TGCGCCAGCAGCCAAGATACTTCAACCGGGGAGCTGTTTTTT
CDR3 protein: CASSQDTSTGELFF

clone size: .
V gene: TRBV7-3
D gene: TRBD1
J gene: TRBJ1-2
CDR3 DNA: TGTGCCAGCAGCATGGACAGGGATGGGTATGGCTACACCTTC
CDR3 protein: CASSMDRDGYGYTF

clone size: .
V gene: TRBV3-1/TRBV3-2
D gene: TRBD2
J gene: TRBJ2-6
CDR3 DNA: TGTGCCAGCAGCCAAGAAAATAGCGGGGGTTTCTCTGGGGCCAACGTCCTGACTTTC
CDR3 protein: CASSQENSGGFSGANVLTF

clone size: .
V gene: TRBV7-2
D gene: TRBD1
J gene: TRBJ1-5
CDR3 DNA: TGTGCCAGCAGCACCGGGACAGGGCATCAGCCCCAGCATTTT
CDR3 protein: CASSTGTGHQPQHF

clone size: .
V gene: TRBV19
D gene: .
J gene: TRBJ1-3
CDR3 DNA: TGTGCCAGTAGTATAGGAAGAGGTCGCTTGGGCTCTGGAAACACCATATATTTT
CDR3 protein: CASSIGRGRLGSGNTIYF

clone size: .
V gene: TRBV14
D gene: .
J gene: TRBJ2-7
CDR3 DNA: TGTGCCAGCAGCCGCGGAATTCCGGGCTACGAGCAGTACTTC
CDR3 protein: CASSRGIPGYEQYF

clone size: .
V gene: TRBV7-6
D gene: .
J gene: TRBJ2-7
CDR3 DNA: TGTGCCAGCAGCTTTAGTGGCGAGCAGTACTTC
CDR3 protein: CASSFSGEQYF

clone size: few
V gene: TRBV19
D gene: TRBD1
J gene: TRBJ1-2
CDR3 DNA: TGTGCCAGTAGTGGACTGGGACAGGGGGTAGATAATGGCTACACCTTC
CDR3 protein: CASSGLGQGVDNGYTF

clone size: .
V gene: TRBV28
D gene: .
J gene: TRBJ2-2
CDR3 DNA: TGTGCCAGCAGTTTAGTGGGAGACGGGCCGGCCGGGGAGCTGTTTTTT
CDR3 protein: CASSLVGDGPAGELFF

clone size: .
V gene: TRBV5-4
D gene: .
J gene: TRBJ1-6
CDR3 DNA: TGTGCCAGCAGCTTGAACCGGGGGGAGGCCCGCTCCTATAATTCACCCCTCCACTTT
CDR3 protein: CASSLNRGEARSYNSPLHF

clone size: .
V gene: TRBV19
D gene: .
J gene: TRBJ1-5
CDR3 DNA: TGTGCCAGTAGTATTTGGTCAGGAAATCAGCCCCAGCATTTT
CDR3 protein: CASSIWSGNQPQHF

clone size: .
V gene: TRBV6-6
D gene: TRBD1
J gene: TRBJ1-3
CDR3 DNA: TGTGCCAGCAGTTACTGGGACAGGGGCTCTGGAAACACCATATATTTT
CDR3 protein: CASSYWDRGSGNTIYF

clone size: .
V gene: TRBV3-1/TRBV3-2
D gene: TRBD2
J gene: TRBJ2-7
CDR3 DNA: TGTGCCAGCAGCCGAGGACTAGCGGGTCAGAGAGTAAGCTCCTACGAGCAGTACTTC
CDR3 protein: CASSRGLAGQRVSSYEQYF

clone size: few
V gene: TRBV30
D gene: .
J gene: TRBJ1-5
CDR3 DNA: TGTGCCTGGAGCGGAAGGACAGCATATAATCAGCCCCAGCATTTT
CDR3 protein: CAWSGRTAYNQPQHF